This T cell receptor beta chain was sequenced during a study of naive and memory T cell subsets. Amplification of ligated cDNA took four PCR rounds with SP2 and nested alpha and beta constant primers. A single record per CDR3 protein comes from TCRdb applying MiXCR to the 5' RACE reads. The table lists 50,000 to 60,000 distinct CDR3 sequences, over 6% of them singletons, with just over 9.5% in the top ten. The library had UMIs added by 3' ligation of an oligonucleotide to TCR cDNA. The CDR3 consists of 11 residues. Germline V gene lookup returns CDR1 SQVTM and CDR2 ANQGSEA. V lost 4 bases to trimming and J lost 5 bases, with 8 bases between them. This clonotype was seen repeatedly, ten times or more.

The source of this sequence is a female donor in good health. The chain carries TRBV29-1 and TRBJ2-5; D is undetermined. This chain's CDR3 is CSVGQFETQYF. The CDR3 DNA reads TGCAGCGTTGGGCAGTTCGAGACCCAGTACTTC. The complete variable domain, with remaining parts taken from reference TRBV29-1 and TRBJ2-5, reads SAVISQKPSRDICQRGTSLTIQCQVDSQVTMMFWYRQQPGQSLTLIATANQGSEATYESGFVIDKFPISRPNLTFSTLTVSNMSPEDSSIYLCSVGQFETQYFGPGTRLLVL.